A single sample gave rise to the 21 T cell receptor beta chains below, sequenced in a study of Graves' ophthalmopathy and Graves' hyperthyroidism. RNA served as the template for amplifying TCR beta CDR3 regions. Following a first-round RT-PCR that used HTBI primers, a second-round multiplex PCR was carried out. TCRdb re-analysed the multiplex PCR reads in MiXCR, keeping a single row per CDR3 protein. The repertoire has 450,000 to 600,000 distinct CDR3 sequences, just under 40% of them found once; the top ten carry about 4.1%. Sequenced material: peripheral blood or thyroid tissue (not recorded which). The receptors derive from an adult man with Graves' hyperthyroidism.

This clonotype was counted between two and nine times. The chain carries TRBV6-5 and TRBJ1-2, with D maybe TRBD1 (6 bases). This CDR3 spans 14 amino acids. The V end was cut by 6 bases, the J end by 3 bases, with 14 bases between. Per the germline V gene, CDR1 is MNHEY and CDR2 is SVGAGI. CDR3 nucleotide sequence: TGTGCCAGCAGGATAACGGGGGCGGACTATGGCTACACCTTC. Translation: CASRITGADYGYTF.

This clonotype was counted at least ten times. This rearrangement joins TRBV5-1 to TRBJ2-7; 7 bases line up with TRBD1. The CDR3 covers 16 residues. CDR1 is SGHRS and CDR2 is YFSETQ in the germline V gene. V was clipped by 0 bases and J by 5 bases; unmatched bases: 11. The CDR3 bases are TGCGCCAGCAGCTTGGCCAACGACAGGGCTACGCACGAGCAGTACTTC. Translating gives CASSLANDRATHEQYF.

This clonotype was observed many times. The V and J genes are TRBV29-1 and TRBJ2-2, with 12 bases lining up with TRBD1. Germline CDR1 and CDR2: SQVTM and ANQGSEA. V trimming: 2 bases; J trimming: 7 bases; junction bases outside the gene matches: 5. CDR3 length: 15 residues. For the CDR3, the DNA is TGCAGCGTTGAAAGGGACAGGGGGCTGGGCGGGGAGCTGTTTTTT. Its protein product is CSVERDRGLGGELFF.

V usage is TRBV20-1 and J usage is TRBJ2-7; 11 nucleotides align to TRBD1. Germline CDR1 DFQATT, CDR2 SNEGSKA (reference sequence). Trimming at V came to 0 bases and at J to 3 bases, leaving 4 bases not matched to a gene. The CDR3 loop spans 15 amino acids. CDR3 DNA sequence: TGCAGTGCTAGAGATCGGGACAGGGGGGGCTACGAGCAGTACTTC. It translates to CSARDRDRGGYEQYF.

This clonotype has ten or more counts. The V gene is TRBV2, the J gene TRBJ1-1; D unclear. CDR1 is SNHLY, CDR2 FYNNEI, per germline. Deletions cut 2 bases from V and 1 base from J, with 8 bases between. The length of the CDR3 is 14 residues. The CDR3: CASSEHGPNTEAFF. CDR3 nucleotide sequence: TGTGCCAGCAGTGAACATGGACCGAACACTGAAGCTTTCTTT.

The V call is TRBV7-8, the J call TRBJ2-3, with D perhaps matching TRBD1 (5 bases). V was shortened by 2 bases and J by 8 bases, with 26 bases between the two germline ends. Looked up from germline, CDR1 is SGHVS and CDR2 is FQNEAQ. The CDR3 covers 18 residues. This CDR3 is CASSLRFGEIVARGTQYF. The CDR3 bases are TGTGCCAGCAGCTTAAGGTTCGGCGAGATAGTAGCTAGGGGTACGCAGTATTTT.

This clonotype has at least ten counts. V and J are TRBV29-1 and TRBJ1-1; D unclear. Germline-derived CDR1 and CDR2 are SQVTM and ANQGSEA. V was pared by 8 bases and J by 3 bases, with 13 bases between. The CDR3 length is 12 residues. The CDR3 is CSSTALDTEAFF. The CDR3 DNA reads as TGCAGCTCAACAGCTCTGGACACTGAAGCTTTCTTT.

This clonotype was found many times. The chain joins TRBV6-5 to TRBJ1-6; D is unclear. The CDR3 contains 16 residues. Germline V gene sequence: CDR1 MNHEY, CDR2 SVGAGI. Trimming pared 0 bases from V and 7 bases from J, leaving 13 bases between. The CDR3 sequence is CASSYSGRPENSPLHF. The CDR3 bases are TGTGCCAGCAGTTACTCGGGCAGGCCCGAAAATTCACCCCTCCACTTT.

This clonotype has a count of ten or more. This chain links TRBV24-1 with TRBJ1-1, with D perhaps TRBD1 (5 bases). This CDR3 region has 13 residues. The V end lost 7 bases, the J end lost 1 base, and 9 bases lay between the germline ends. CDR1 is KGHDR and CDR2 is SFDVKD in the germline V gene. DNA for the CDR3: TGTGCCACCAGCCGAAGGGGGAACACTGAAGCTTTCTTT. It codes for CATSRRGNTEAFF.

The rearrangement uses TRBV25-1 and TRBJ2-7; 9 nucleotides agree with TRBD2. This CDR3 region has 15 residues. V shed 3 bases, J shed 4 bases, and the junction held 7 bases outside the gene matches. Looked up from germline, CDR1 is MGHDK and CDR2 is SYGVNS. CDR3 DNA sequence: TGTGCCAGCAGTGACACTAGCGGGCGAGATTACGAGCAGTACTTC. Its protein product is CASSDTSGRDYEQYF.

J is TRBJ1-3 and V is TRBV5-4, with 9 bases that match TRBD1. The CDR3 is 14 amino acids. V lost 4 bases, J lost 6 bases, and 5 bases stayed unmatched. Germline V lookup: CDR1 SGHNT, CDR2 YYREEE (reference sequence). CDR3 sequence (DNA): TGTGCCAGCAGCCCCGGGACAGGGCTAAACACCATATATTTT. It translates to CASSPGTGLNTIYF.

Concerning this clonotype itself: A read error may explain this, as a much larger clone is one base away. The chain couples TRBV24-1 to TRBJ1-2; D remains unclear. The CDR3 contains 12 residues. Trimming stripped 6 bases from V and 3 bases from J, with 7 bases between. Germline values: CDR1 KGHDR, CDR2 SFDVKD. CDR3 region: CATSYGYYGYTF. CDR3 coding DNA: TGTGCCACCAGTTATGGGTACTATGGCTACACCTTC.

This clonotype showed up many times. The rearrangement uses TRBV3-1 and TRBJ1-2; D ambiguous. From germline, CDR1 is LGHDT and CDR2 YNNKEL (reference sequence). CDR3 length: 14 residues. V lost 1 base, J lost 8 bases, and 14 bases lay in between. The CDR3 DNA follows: TGTGCCAGCAGCCAAGTCGGGCAGACCCTGGGCTACACCTTC. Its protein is CASSQVGQTLGYTF.

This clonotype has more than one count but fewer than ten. CDR3 sequence (DNA): TGTGCCAGCAGCTCACCGGGACCCGGACTCCACGAGCAGTACTTC. As protein: CASSSPGPGLHEQYF. The chain recombines TRBV7-9 with TRBJ2-7, with D perhaps given as TRBD1 or TRBD2 (5 bases each). Germline CDR1 SEHNR, CDR2 FQNEAQ (reference sequence). Deletions cut 4 bases from V and 5 bases from J, with 18 bases between. The CDR3 sequence is 15 residues long.

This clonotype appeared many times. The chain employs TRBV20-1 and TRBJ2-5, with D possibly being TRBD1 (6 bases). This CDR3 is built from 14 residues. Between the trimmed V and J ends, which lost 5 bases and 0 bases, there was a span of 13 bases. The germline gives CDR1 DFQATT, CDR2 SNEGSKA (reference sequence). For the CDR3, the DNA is TGCAGTGCTGGGGGCCTCCGGTACCAAGAGACCCAGTACTTC. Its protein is CSAGGLRYQETQYF.

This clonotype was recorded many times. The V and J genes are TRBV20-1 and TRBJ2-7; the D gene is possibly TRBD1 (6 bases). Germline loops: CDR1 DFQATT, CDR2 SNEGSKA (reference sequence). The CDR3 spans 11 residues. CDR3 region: CSSQGTYEQYF. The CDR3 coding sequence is TGCAGCTCGCAGGGGACCTACGAGCAGTACTTC.

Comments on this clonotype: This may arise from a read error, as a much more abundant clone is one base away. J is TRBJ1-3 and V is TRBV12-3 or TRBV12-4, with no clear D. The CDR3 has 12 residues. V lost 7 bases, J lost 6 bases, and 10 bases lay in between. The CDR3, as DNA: TGTGCCAGCAAGGGTTTTGAAAACACCATATATTTT. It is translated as CASKGFENTIYF.

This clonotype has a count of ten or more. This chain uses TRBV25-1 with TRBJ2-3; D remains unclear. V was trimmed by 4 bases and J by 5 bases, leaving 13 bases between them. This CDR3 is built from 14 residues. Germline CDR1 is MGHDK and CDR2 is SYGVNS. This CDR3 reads CASSGPTAKDTQYF. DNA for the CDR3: TGTGCCAGCAGTGGCCCAACAGCCAAAGATACGCAGTATTTT.

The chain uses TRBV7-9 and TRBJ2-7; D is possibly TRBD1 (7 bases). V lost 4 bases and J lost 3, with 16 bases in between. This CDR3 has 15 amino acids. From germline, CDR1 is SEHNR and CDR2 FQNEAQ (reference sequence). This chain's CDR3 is CASSYQGGHGYEQYF. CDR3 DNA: TGTGCCAGCAGCTACCAGGGGGGTCATGGCTACGAGCAGTACTTC.

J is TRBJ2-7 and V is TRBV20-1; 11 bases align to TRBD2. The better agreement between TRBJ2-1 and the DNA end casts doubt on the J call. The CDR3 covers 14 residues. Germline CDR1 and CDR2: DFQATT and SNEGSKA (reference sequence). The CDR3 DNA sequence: TGCAGTGCTTCCGGACTAGCGGGCTACAATGAGCAGTTCTTC. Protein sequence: CSASGLAGYNEQFF.

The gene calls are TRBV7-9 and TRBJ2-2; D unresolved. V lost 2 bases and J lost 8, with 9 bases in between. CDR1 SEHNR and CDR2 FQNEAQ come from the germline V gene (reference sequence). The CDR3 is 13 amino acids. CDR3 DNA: TGTGCCAGCAGCTTATCGCCCGTAGGGGAGCTGTTTTTT. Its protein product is CASSLSPVGELFF.